This T cell receptor (beta chain) was sequenced during a study of neoadjuvant nivolumab and ipilimumab in lung cancer. Study as a whole: Patients got nivolumab 3 mg/kg on days 1, 15 and 29; combination added ipilimumab 1 mg/kg day 1.

Notes on the study in general: TCR receptors were sequenced in few samples. From pretherapy to surgery, tumor richness and clonality rose with dual therapy.

Libraries were prepared by immunoSEQ multiplex PCR; TCRdb keeps only in-frame clonotypes and omits some of them. The table shows about 29,000 clones, with approximately 80% occurring only once. Trimming pared 0 bases from V and 0 bases from J, leaving 9 bases between. CDR1 is SGHRS and CDR2 is YFSETQ in the germline V gene. The CDR3 sequence is 15 residues long. About this clone itself: What it binds is not known.

Sequencing was performed on tumor tissue, taken after neoadjuvant nivolumab, alone or with ipilimumab, at or shortly before surgery. The sequence was obtained from an adult with non-small cell lung cancer. This chain uses TRBV5-1 with TRBJ1-1; D is unresolved. In DNA, the CDR3 is TGCGCCAGCAGCTTGGCATACGGACTGAACACTGAAGCTTTCTTT. Residues: CASSLAYGLNTEAFF.